Reported below is one T cell receptor beta chain. Its antigen remains unknown. Compared with germline, one end of the junction differs, possibly owing to a read error. CDR1 and CDR2 (germline): SGHDT, YYEEEE. The CDR3 contains 13 residues. This record comes from a study of T cells in localized non-small cell lung cancer. Study results and limitations: In adjacent lung appeared a median roughly 56 of the top 100 tumor clones. Sequencing covered just one tumor region, so heterogeneity cannot be ruled out.

Libraries were prepared by immunoSEQ multiplex PCR; TCRdb keeps only in-frame clonotypes and omits some of them. The table records under 50,000 clones, approximately 81% of them present only once. This receptor was obtained from a man aged 40 to 70 with stage III lung adenocarcinoma. V usage is TRBV5-6 and J usage is TRBJ1-3; no firm D call. The sample was peripheral blood mononuclear cells, taken before any cancer treatment. In DNA form, the CDR3 reads TGTGCCGGCAGCCTGACCTCTGGAAACACCATATATTTT. Protein sequence: CAGSLTSGNTIYF. The full variable domain, with the rest looked up from reference TRBV5-6 and TRBJ1-3, is DAGVTQSPTHLIKTRGQQVTLRCSPKSGHDTVSWYQQALGQGPQFIFQYYEEEERQRGNFPDRFSGHQFPNYSSELNVNALLLGDSALYLCAGSLTSGNTIYFGEGSWLTVV.